The sequence of this T cell receptor beta chain was determined in a study of blood T cell repertoires in COVID-19. Study information: Sites in the United States, Italy and Spain provided acute and convalescent COVID-19 samples. PBMCs, B-cell-depleted T cells, or T cells were the source of the cDNA or gDNA that made up the material.

As handled by the study authors: Reference gene primer amplification yielded estimated nucleated cell counts. This table comes from immunoSEQ multiplex PCR, and its TCRdb copy is limited to in-frame clones, with some not included. V, J and clone size were drawn from that table, and D and trimming were deduced from the DNA. This repertoire shows 130,000 to 150,000 clones, roughly nine tenths found once; its top ten account for roughly 1.6%. The ends were cut back, 2 bases at V and 5 bases at J, with 15 bases in the middle. Per germline, CDR1 KGHSH and CDR2 LQKENI. The CDR3 has 15 residues. Sequenced input: peripheral blood. This clonotype was sampled from a human donor in a cohort sampled during active COVID-19. This chain links TRBV18 with TRBJ1-2; no clear D. The CDR3, as DNA: TGTGCCAGCTCACCAGCGGGCAGTCTGAGGTATGGCTACACCTTC. It yields the protein CASSPAGSLRYGYTF.